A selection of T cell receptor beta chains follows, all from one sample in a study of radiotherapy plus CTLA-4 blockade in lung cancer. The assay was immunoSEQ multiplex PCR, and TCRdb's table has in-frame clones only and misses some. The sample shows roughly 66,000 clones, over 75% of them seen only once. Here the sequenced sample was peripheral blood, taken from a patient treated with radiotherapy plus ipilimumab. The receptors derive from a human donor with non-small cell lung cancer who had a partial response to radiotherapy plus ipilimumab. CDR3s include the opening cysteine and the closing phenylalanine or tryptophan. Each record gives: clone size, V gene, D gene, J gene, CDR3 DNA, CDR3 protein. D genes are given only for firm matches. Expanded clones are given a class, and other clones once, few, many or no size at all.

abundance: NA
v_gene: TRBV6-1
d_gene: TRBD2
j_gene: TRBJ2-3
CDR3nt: TGTGCCAGCAGTGAGTCTAGCGGATACACAGATACGCAGTATTTT
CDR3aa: CASSESSGYTDTQYF

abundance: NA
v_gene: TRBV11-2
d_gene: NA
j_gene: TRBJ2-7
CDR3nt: TGTGCCAGCAGCTTGTGGCAGGGGTCGTACGAGCAGTACTTC
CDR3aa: CASSLWQGSYEQYF

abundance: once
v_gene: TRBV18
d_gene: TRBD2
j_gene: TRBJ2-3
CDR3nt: TGTGCCAGCTCACCACCGGGTAGCGGGAGAACAGATACGCAGTATTTT
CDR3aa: CASSPPGSGRTDTQYF

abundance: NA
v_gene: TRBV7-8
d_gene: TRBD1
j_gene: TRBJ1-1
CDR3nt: TGTGCCAGCAGCGCTTCGGACAGGGTGGGCACTGAAGCTTTCTTT
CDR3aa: CASSASDRVGTEAFF

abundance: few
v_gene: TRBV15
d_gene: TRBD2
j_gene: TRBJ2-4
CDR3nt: TGTGCCACCAGCAGAGACACCGGGGGGAGTGACGGTTCCAAAAACATTCAGTACTTC
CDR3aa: CATSRDTGGSDGSKNIQYF

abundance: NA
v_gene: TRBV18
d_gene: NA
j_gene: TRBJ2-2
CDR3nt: TGTGCCAGCTCACCAGCCCAGACAGGAGGTTTCGGGGAGCTGTTTTTT
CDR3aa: CASSPAQTGGFGELFF

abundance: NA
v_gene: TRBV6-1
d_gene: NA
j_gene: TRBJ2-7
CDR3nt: TGTGCCAGCAGCCCTTTCTACGAGCAGTACTTC
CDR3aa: CASSPFYEQYF

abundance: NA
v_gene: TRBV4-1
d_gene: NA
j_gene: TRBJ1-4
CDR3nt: TGCGCCAGCAGCCGGGAAGAGGAGGCTCGGGGAAAACTGTTTTTT
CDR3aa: CASSREEEARGKLFF

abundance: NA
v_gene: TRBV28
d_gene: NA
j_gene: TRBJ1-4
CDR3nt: TGTGCCAGCAGTTTTCCGCAGGGGAACGTCTTCGAAAAACTGTTTTTT
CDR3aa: CASSFPQGNVFEKLFF

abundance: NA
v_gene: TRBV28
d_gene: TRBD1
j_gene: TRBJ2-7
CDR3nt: TGTGCCAGCAGTTCTACAGGGGGCCCGTCCTACGAGCAGTACTTC
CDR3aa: CASSSTGGPSYEQYF

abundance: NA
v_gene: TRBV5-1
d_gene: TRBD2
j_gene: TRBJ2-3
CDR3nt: TGCGCCAGCAGCTTGCTGGGTAGCGGGAGGGCCTCAGATACGCAGTATTTT
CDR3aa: CASSLLGSGRASDTQYF